Below, 24 T cell receptor beta chains from the same sample are listed, as sequenced in a study of T cell responses to AZD1222 COVID-19 vaccine. Only in-frame clones appear in the TCRdb table, and some are missing; sequencing was by immunoSEQ multiplex PCR. The sample has more than 35,000 clones, 80% seen once; the top ten hold about a fifth. This material consisted of peripheral blood, taken 28 days after the second dose of the MenACWY control vaccine. These receptors all stem from an adult who received the MenACWY meningococcal vaccine as a control.

The rearrangement links TRBV5-4 to TRBJ1-3, with D unclear. CDR3 size: 12 residues. Germline V gene lookup returns CDR1 SGHNT and CDR2 YYREEE (reference sequence). V lost 4 bases and J 4 bases, leaving 6 bases between the germline ends. CDR3: CASSPDGNTIYF. The CDR3 DNA follows: TGTGCCAGCAGCCCCGACGGAAACACCATATATTTT.

This clone was observed a handful of times. The chain has TRBV5-5 and TRBJ1-3; 8 positions match TRBD1. The CDR3 spans 16 residues. The junction had 12 bases not matched to a gene; V was cut back by 4 bases and J by 6 bases. Germline lookup yields CDR1 SGHKS and CDR2 YYEKEE (reference sequence). The CDR3 protein is CASSGTGISGLNTIYF. CDR3 in DNA: TGTGCCAGCAGCGGGACAGGAATCAGTGGATTAAACACCATATATTTT.

This clone was counted a few times. V is TRBV11-2 and J is TRBJ1-3; D not certain. This CDR3 contains 14 residues. Germline-derived CDR1 and CDR2 are SGHAT and FQNNGV. V gave up 3 bases and J gave up 0 bases, with 6 bases separating them. The CDR3 reads CASSFAGSGNTIYF. The CDR3 coding sequence is TGTGCCAGCAGCTTTGCAGGCTCTGGAAACACCATATATTTT.

The chain recombines TRBV15 with TRBJ1-2; D unclear. Germline V gives CDR1 LNHNV, CDR2 YYDKDF (reference sequence). This CDR3 contains 15 residues. The ends were cut back, 0 bases at V and 8 bases at J, with 16 bases in the middle. CDR3 region: CATSRDRAAAEGYTF. The CDR3 DNA reads as TGTGCCACCAGCAGAGATCGGGCAGCCGCCGAGGGCTACACCTTC.

The chain couples TRBV3-1 (or the pseudogene TRBV3-2) to TRBJ1-1, with D possibly TRBD1 on 5 matching bases. The CDR3 runs 13 residues. Trimming pared 2 bases from V and 6 bases from J, leaving 10 bases between. CDR1 is LGHDT, CDR2 YNNKEL, per germline (reference sequence). Here the CDR3 reads CASSQTGLSEAFF. In DNA form, the CDR3 reads TGTGCCAGCAGCCAAACAGGTCTATCTGAAGCTTTCTTT.

This chain connects TRBV29-1 to TRBJ2-4; 9 bases are a match to TRBD1. Looked up from germline, CDR1 is SQVTM and CDR2 is ANQGSEA. The J segment lost 6 bases and the V segment lost 6 bases, leaving 9 bases of the junction unmatched. The CDR3 totals 14 residues. CDR3 loop: CSVAGQGVLNIQYF. The CDR3 coding sequence is TGCAGCGTGGCGGGACAGGGAGTCTTAAACATTCAGTACTTC.

The CDR3 DNA is TGTGCCAGCAGTCTACAGATTAACTATGGCTACACCTTC. Translated, it gives CASSLQINYGYTF. The genes are TRBV27 and TRBJ1-2; D is unclear. The CDR3 consists of 13 residues. V was clipped by 5 bases and J by 1 base, with 8 bases between them. CDR1 and CDR2 from the germline V gene are MNHEY and SMNVEV (reference sequence).

This chain joins TRBV2 and TRBJ2-3; D is unresolved. V lost 6 bases, J lost 2 bases, and 12 bases lay in between. The germline CDR1 and CDR2 sequences are SNHLY and FYNNEI. The CDR3 covers 14 residues. CDR3 sequence (DNA): TGTGCCAGCAGAAGGGCAGGAAACACAGATACGCAGTATTTT. Amino acids: CASRRAGNTDTQYF.

The J gene is TRBJ1-1, the V gene TRBV9, with 8 positions matching TRBD1. CDR1 is SGDLS and CDR2 is YYNGEE in the germline V gene. The junction had 7 bases not matched to a gene; V was cut back by 0 bases and J by 6 bases. This CDR3 has 15 amino acids. In DNA form, the CDR3 reads TGTGCCAGCAGCGTAGGGTGGGACAGGCCGGCTGAAGCTTTCTTT. Translating gives CASSVGWDRPAEAFF.

This sequence joins TRBV11-3 and TRBJ2-1; D perhaps matches TRBD1 (6 bases). The ends were cut back, 5 bases at V and 7 bases at J, with 12 bases in the middle. Germline CDR1 and CDR2: SGHNT and YENEEA. This CDR3 region has 13 residues. The CDR3 here is CASSAGVANEQFF. In DNA form, the CDR3 reads TGTGCCAGCAGCGCAGGGGTAGCTAATGAGCAGTTCTTC.

The rearrangement joins TRBV5-1 to TRBJ1-1; 8 positions match TRBD1. Germline CDR1 and CDR2: SGHRS and YFSETQ. This CDR3 is built from 15 residues. After removal of 4 bases from V and 3 bases from J, the junction contained 8 bases not matched to a gene. CDR3 protein: CASSPGGTGDTEAFF. The CDR3 DNA reads as TGCGCCAGCAGCCCTGGCGGGACAGGAGACACTGAAGCTTTCTTT.

V and J are TRBV7-9 and TRBJ2-5; no clear D gene. Looked up from germline, CDR1 is SEHNR and CDR2 is FQNEAQ (reference sequence). V was trimmed by 2 bases and J by 4 bases, leaving 5 bases between them. The CDR3 spans 12 residues. CDR3 sequence (DNA): TGTGCCAGCAGCTTAACCCCAGAGACCCAGTACTTC. It is translated as CASSLTPETQYF.

V and J are TRBV9 and TRBJ2-1; D is perhaps TRBD1 or TRBD2 (7 bases each). V was pared by 4 bases and J by 7 bases, with 18 bases between. This CDR3 region has 15 residues. Germline CDR1 is SGDLS and CDR2 is YYNGEE. Here the CDR3 DNA reads TGTGCCAGCAGCCCAGGGGGGGGCAGGCCGAATGAGCAGTTCTTC. Translation gives CASSPGGGRPNEQFF.

This rearrangement joins TRBV6-5 to TRBJ1-5; 7 bases map to TRBD1. The V gene's germline CDR1 is MNHEY and CDR2 SVGAGI. The junction had 7 bases not matched to a gene; V was cut back by 6 bases and J by 5 bases. The CDR3 spans 14 residues. The CDR3 protein is CASRPGQRHQPQHF. Written as DNA, the CDR3 is TGTGCCAGCAGACCGGGACAGCGACATCAGCCCCAGCATTTT.

The V call is TRBV6-5, the J call TRBJ1-4, with 9 nucleotides matching TRBD1. Germline values: CDR1 MNHEY, CDR2 SVGAGI. The CDR3 covers 16 residues. Trimming at V came to 0 bases and at J to 7 bases, leaving 6 bases not matched to a gene. The CDR3 loop is CASSYSHRGPGEKLFF. The CDR3 DNA reads as TGTGCCAGCAGTTACTCCCACAGGGGGCCGGGTGAAAAACTGTTTTTT.

The rearrangement uses TRBV6-6 and TRBJ2-3, with D hard to call. Trimming shortened V by 2 bases and J by 6 bases, and 6 bases separated the two germline ends. Germline V gene sequence: CDR1 MNHNY, CDR2 SVGAGI (reference sequence). The CDR3 loop spans 12 amino acids. The CDR3 DNA follows: TGTGCCAGCAGTTACGTGGGGGATACGCAGTATTTT. Its translation: CASSYVGDTQYF.

This CDR3 is CASSVEGQLSNQPQHF. DNA for the CDR3: TGTGCCAGCAGTGTCGAGGGACAGCTTAGCAATCAGCCCCAGCATTTT. This chain uses TRBV2 with TRBJ1-5; 7 bases are shared with TRBD1. The CDR3 contains 16 residues. Germline CDR1 reads SNHLY; CDR2 reads FYNNEI. With V trimmed by 4 bases and J by 0 bases, 6 bases remained unmatched.

The V gene is TRBV28, the J gene TRBJ1-2; no firm D call. V lost 11 bases, J lost 2 bases, and 12 bases lay in between. The CDR3 loop spans 12 amino acids. Germline V gene sequence: CDR1 MDHEN, CDR2 SYDVKM. The CDR3 sequence: CASQELNYGYTF. The CDR3 DNA reads TGTGCCTCCCAGGAATTAAACTATGGCTACACCTTC.

J is TRBJ2-1 and V is TRBV21-1. TRBV21-1 is flagged as a pseudogene. This CDR3 is 16 amino acids long. In DNA form, the CDR3 reads TGTGCCAGCAGCTCCCCCCGGCCAGCCTCCTACAATGAGCAGTTCTTC. This encodes CASSSPRPASYNEQFF.

V is TRBV27 and J is TRBJ2-1; 8 nucleotides align to TRBD2. Germline CDR1 is MNHEY and CDR2 is SMNVEV (reference sequence). The V and J ends lost 5 bases and 1 base, in that order; junction bases with no gene match: 7. This CDR3 region has 16 residues. CDR3 DNA sequence: TGTGCCAGCAGTCGACAAGCGGGAGTGTCCTACAATGAGCAGTTCTTC. This codes for CASSRQAGVSYNEQFF.

V usage is TRBV19 and J usage is TRBJ2-1; 11 bases are a match to TRBD2. The ends lost 4 bases at V and 7 bases at J; junction bases unmatched: 9. The CDR3 loop spans 16 amino acids. CDR1 is LNHDA and CDR2 is SQIVND in the germline V gene (reference sequence). CDR3 sequence (DNA): TGTGCCAGTAGTACCTTAGCGGGAGGGGGTATAAATGAGCAGTTCTTC. Translated: CASSTLAGGGINEQFF.

The chain combines TRBV9 with TRBJ1-5; no firm D call. Trimming took off 3 bases at V and 2 bases at J, with 6 bases between the two ends. The CDR3 covers 13 residues. CDR1 is SGDLS, CDR2 YYNGEE, per germline. The CDR3 DNA reads as TGTGCCAGCAGCGGGGTTGGCAATCAGCCCCAGCATTTT. Protein: CASSGVGNQPQHF.

This rearrangement joins TRBV5-1 to TRBJ2-3; D is possibly TRBD2 (5 bases). V shed 0 bases and J shed 0 bases, with 8 bases lying between them. The CDR3 length is 15 residues. Germline values: CDR1 SGHRS, CDR2 YFSETQ. The CDR3 reads CASSLDSGSTDTQYF. The CDR3, as DNA: TGCGCCAGCAGCTTGGACTCGGGGAGCACAGATACGCAGTATTTT.

The count of this clone is one. The chain carries TRBV19 and TRBJ1-5, with D possibly matching TRBD1 (5 bases). Per germline, CDR1 LNHDA and CDR2 SQIVND (reference sequence). This CDR3 is 14 amino acids long. V gave up 3 bases and J gave up 7 bases, with 13 bases separating them. The CDR3 sequence is CASSIPGQWQPQHF. The CDR3 DNA sequence: TGTGCCAGTAGTATCCCAGGGCAGTGGCAGCCCCAGCATTTT.